The sequence of this TCR beta chain was determined in a study of cytomegalovirus exposure and HLA in healthy donors. Study-level background: Among the 350 to 500 donors who were genotyped, about 86% fell in the genetic ancestry cluster that is associated with self-reported Caucasian donors.

On this clone itself: Its antigen is not known.

Study-level findings and limits: In a later analysis, TCR beta V- and J-gene trimming was associated with a missense DCLRE1C variant. Cytomegalovirus status was reportedly diagnosed by the classifier with high sensitivity and specificity. As a later analysis revealed, the rate of TCR association differed by HLA locus, with DRB1 most and HLA-C fewest.

Both 60 Vbeta primers and 13 Jbeta primers went into the PCR. Produced via immunoSEQ multiplex PCR; TCRdb's table is partial and in-frame only. The table has 150,000 to 200,000 clones, roughly 80% seen once. V gave up 2 bases and J gave up 2 bases; unmatched junction bases: 6. CDR3 length: 16 residues. Sample: PBMCs. V and J are TRBV6-7 and TRBJ2-3, with TRBD2 matching 8 bases. TRBV6-7 is an ORF, with its function uncertain. The source of this sequence is a man in his forties or fifties in good health and CMV-seropositive. The CDR3 sequence: CASSYGSSGYTDTQYF. Written as DNA, the CDR3 is TGTGCCAGCAGTTACGGGTCTAGCGGGTACACAGATACGCAGTATTTT.